This record covers a single T cell receptor beta chain. This entry comes from a study of shared clonotypes between healthy human individuals. Generated by immunoSEQ multiplex PCR, the TCRdb table keeps only in-frame clones and is missing some. The sample has a few million clones; about 94% are singletons. Germline V lookup: CDR1 MGHRA, CDR2 YSYEKL. The CDR3 totals 17 residues. J was trimmed by 1 base and V by 0 bases; bases with no gene match: 2. V usage is TRBV4-1 and J usage is TRBJ2-2; TRBD2 matches 10 bases. The specimen was naive CD4+ T cells sorted from blood. Regarding subset: CD45RA+ positively selected. This receptor was taken from a young man in good health. In DNA form, the CDR3 reads TGCGCCAGCAGCCAAGATCCTAGCGGGGGGAACACCGGGGAGCTGTTTTTT. This codes for CASSQDPSGGNTGELFF.